Presented here are 26 T cell receptor beta chains from one specimen sequenced in a study of spatial heterogeneity in lung cancer. Notes on the study in general: For expanded intratumoral alpha and beta TCRs, counts tracked tumor mutation counts.

TCRdb re-derived calls from the 5' RACE reads in MiXCR, one entry per CDR3 protein. Among approximately 13,000 distinct CDR3 sequences, approximately 4.8% were seen once, and the ten largest hold under 30%. No antigen has been assigned to these receptors. The time point denotes: sample taken at primary tumor resection. The specimen comprised lung tumor tissue, sampled at surgery. These receptor sequences come from a male donor with early-stage non-small cell lung cancer.

With respect to this clonotype: One end of the junction varies from germline; a read error may be responsible. V usage is TRBV19 and J usage is TRBJ1-4; D gene uncertain. The CDR3 is 16 residues long. From germline, CDR1 is LNHDA and CDR2 SQIVND (reference sequence). CDR3 bases: TGTGCCTGTAGTCATCGCGGGGTCCTAAGGGATGAAAAACTGTTTTTT. Amino acids: CACSHRGVLRDEKLFF.

This clonotype was seen ten or more times. The CDR3, as DNA: TGCGCCAGCAGCTTACTAGCGGGGGGGCATAATGAGCAGTTCTTC. Translated: CASSLLAGGHNEQFF. The J gene is TRBJ2-1, the V gene TRBV5-1; 13 positions agree with TRBD2. There are 15 residues in the CDR3. V dropped 2 bases and J dropped 7; count of bases not matched to a gene: 3. Per germline, CDR1 SGHRS and CDR2 YFSETQ. Variable domain in full (rest from reference TRBV5-1 and TRBJ2-1): KAGVTQTPRYLIKTRGQQVTLSCSPISGHRSVSWYQQTPGQGLQFLFEYFSETQRNKGNFPGRFSGRQFSNSRSEMNVSTLELGDSALYLCASSLLAGGHNEQFFGPGTRLTVL.

This clonotype was seen repeatedly, ten times or more. The genes are TRBV4-3 and TRBJ1-5; D remains ambiguous. Trimming left V 0 bases short and J 8 bases short, with 14 bases between. Germline V gene sequence: CDR1 LGHNA, CDR2 YSLEER. This CDR3 is built from 15 residues. The CDR3 nucleotides are TGCGCCAGCAGCCAAGATTTGGGGTCTGGAGAGCCCCAGCATTTT. It encodes CASSQDLGSGEPQHF.

The rearrangement links TRBV2 to TRBJ2-3, with TRBD2 identical over 9 bases. The V segment lost 1 base and the J segment 2 bases; nucleotides outside the gene matches: 13. The CDR3 loop spans 19 amino acids. Germline CDR1 and CDR2: SNHLY and FYNNEI. Here the CDR3 reads CASSEEVPAGGGATDTQYF. CDR3 bases: TGTGCCAGCAGTGAAGAAGTGCCAGCTGGCGGGGGGGCCACAGATACGCAGTATTTT.

This clonotype was observed at least ten times. The chain employs TRBV4-3 and TRBJ1-5; D is unclear. The germline CDR1 and CDR2 sequences are LGHNA and YSLEER. This CDR3 is built from 13 residues. V lost 0 bases and J lost 6, with 6 bases in between. Here the CDR3 reads CASSQEIRQPQHF. The DNA for the CDR3 is TGCGCCAGCAGCCAAGAAATACGTCAGCCCCAGCATTTT.

There are many counts of this clonotype. The V and J genes are TRBV6-5 and TRBJ1-6; 8 nucleotides agree with TRBD1. CDR3 length equals 12 residues. In germline, CDR1 is MNHEY, CDR2 SVGAGI. V lost 7 bases, J lost 10 bases, and 3 bases stayed unmatched. The CDR3 here is CASTSGGSPLHF. The CDR3 DNA is TGTGCCAGCACTTCAGGGGGCTCACCCCTCCACTTT.

This clonotype came up many times. This chain connects TRBV28 to TRBJ2-4; D gene unclear. The V end was cut by 5 bases, the J end by 0 bases, with 5 bases between. Germline CDR1 is MDHEN and CDR2 is SYDVKM. This CDR3 contains 13 residues. CDR3 bases: TGTGCCAGCAGTGTACTAGCCAAAAACATTCAGTACTTC. Its protein product is CASSVLAKNIQYF.

This clonotype was detected many times. The chain uses TRBV5-8 and TRBJ2-6; D unresolved. Germline assignment: CDR1 SGHTS and CDR2 YDEGEE. CDR3 length: 16 amino acids. The V gene lost 0 bases and the J gene lost 0 bases, with 7 bases spanning the gap. CDR3 nucleotide sequence: TGTGCCAGCAGCTTGGGAGGACCCTCTGGGGCCAACGTCCTGACTTTC. It translates to CASSLGGPSGANVLTF.

This clonotype has a count of ten or more. The chain combines TRBV6-2 or TRBV6-3 with TRBJ2-2; perhaps TRBD2 as D (6 bases). With 5 bases removed from V and 3 bases from J, the gap between germline ends came to 10 bases. CDR1 MNHEY and CDR2 SVGEGT come from the germline V gene. This CDR3 is built from 14 residues. CDR3 in DNA: TGTGCCAGCAGTCGCTGGGGGGACACCGGGGAGCTGTTTTTT. It is translated as CASSRWGDTGELFF.

This clonotype was recorded many times. The rearrangement joins TRBV20-1 to TRBJ1-5, with D possibly being TRBD1 (5 bases). V lost 5 bases to trimming and J lost 7 bases, with 12 bases between them. This CDR3 spans 12 amino acids. Germline assignment: CDR1 DFQATT and CDR2 SNEGSKA (reference sequence). CDR3 bases: TGCAGTGCTTCGGGGGGGGGACAGCCCCAGCATTTT. This codes for CSASGGGQPQHF.

This clonotype was seen many times. The V call is TRBV20-1, the J call TRBJ1-2; the D is unclear. This CDR3 spans 13 amino acids. The germline V and J ends were trimmed by 1 base and 4 bases, with 10 bases remaining between them. CDR1 DFQATT and CDR2 SNEGSKA come from the germline V gene (reference sequence). CDR3 in amino acids: CSARVKTLYGYTF. The CDR3 DNA reads TGCAGTGCTAGAGTGAAGACACTCTATGGCTACACCTTC.

This clonotype was observed many times. V gene TRBV29-1 combines with J gene TRBJ2-3, with TRBD1 matching over 7 bases. V gave up 7 bases and J gave up 6 bases; unmatched junction bases: 10. Germline V gene lookup returns CDR1 SQVTM and CDR2 ANQGSEA. The CDR3 length is 13 residues. The CDR3 reads CSGYRGFSDTQYF. The CDR3 DNA sequence: TGCAGCGGATACAGGGGATTCTCGGATACGCAGTATTTT.

This clonotype was detected many times. The chain recombines TRBV4-3 with TRBJ2-5; no definite D call. V was pared by 1 base and J by 5 bases, with 14 bases between. CDR1 LGHNA and CDR2 YSLEER come from the germline V gene. The CDR3 consists of 15 residues. CDR3 in DNA: TGCGCCAGCAGCCAAGTAAGGGCCCCGCGGGAGACCCAGTACTTC. The encoded protein is CASSQVRAPRETQYF.

This clonotype came up many times. The chain links TRBV4-3 to TRBJ2-5; D may be TRBD2 (6 bases). The CDR3 totals 17 residues. Trimming removed 0 bases at V and 5 bases at J, with 19 bases between. CDR1 and CDR2 from the germline V gene are LGHNA and YSLEER. CDR3 coding DNA: TGCGCCAGCAGCCAAGAAGGGAGGAGGGGTTATATGGAGACCCAGTACTTC. Its translation: CASSQEGRRGYMETQYF.

This clonotype was counted a few times. The chain employs TRBV7-8 and TRBJ2-5; D is undetermined. There are 13 residues in the CDR3. Trimming took off 9 bases at V and 2 bases at J, with 13 bases between the two ends. Germline values: CDR1 SGHVS, CDR2 FQNEAQ. The CDR3 here is CASCLGIQETQYF. The CDR3, as DNA: TGTGCCAGTTGCCTGGGGATTCAAGAGACCCAGTACTTC.

This clonotype was detected ten times or more. V usage is TRBV15 and J usage is TRBJ1-3; D unresolved. This CDR3 is 17 amino acids long. The germline V gene encodes CDR1 LNHNV and CDR2 YYDKDF (reference sequence). Between the trimmed V and J ends, which lost 5 bases and 2 bases, there was a span of 19 bases. The CDR3 DNA sequence: TGTGCCACCAGCTCCGCCATTCCCACAGCGGCTGGAAACACCATATATTTT. It translates to CATSSAIPTAAGNTIYF. The full variable domain, with the rest looked up from reference TRBV15 and TRBJ1-3, is DAMVIQNPRYQVTQFGKPVTLSCSQTLNHNVMYWYQQKSSQAPKLLFHYYDKDFNNEADTPDNFQSRRPNTSFCFLDIRSPGLGDTAMYLCATSSAIPTAAGNTIYFGEGSWLTVV.

In this sample, this clonotype turned up many times. The J gene is TRBJ1-1, the V gene TRBV7-2; the D gene is possibly TRBD1 (5 bases). Trimming cost V 1 base and J 0 bases, with 9 bases left between them. There are 15 residues in the CDR3. Germline lookup yields CDR1 SGHTA and CDR2 FQGNSA. CDR3 in amino acids: CASSLGGTVNTEAFF. The CDR3 region has the DNA TGTGCCAGCAGCTTAGGAGGGACGGTGAACACTGAAGCTTTCTTT.

This clonotype was detected ten times or more. V usage is TRBV7-2 and J usage is TRBJ2-3, with 10 bases lining up with TRBD2. The CDR3 totals 15 residues. CDR1 and CDR2 from the germline V gene are SGHTA and FQGNSA. V lost 3 bases, J lost 4 bases, and 4 bases stayed unmatched. CDR3 region: CASSFLAGVPDTQYF. DNA of the CDR3: TGTGCCAGCAGCTTTCTAGCGGGGGTCCCAGATACGCAGTATTTT.

This clonotype turned up a few times. The V call is TRBV15, the J call TRBJ1-6; 7 positions agree with TRBD1. This CDR3 contains 18 residues. With V trimmed by 4 bases and J by 0 bases, 9 bases remained unmatched. The germline gives CDR1 LNHNV, CDR2 YYDKDF (reference sequence). DNA for the CDR3: TGTGCCACCAGCAAGCCCCAGGGGGGGACCTCCTATAATTCACCCCTCCACTTT. This encodes CATSKPQGGTSYNSPLHF. Using reference TRBV15 and TRBJ1-6 for the parts outside the CDR3, the full variable domain is DAMVIQNPRYQVTQFGKPVTLSCSQTLNHNVMYWYQQKSSQAPKLLFHYYDKDFNNEADTPDNFQSRRPNTSFCFLDIRSPGLGDTAMYLCATSKPQGGTSYNSPLHFGNGTRLTVT.

The chain joins TRBV12-3 or TRBV12-4 to TRBJ2-1, with D unclear. The CDR3 is made up of 12 amino acids. Trimming shortened V by 3 bases and J by 7 bases, and 7 bases separated the two germline ends. Written as DNA, the CDR3 is TGTGCCAGCAGTTTCTATCGGAATGAGCAGTTCTTC. Amino acid sequence: CASSFYRNEQFF.

This clonotype has a count of ten or more. V is TRBV4-3 and J is TRBJ2-1; D is uncertain. Trimming cost V 6 bases and J 6 bases, with 12 bases left between them. The CDR3 covers 13 residues. From germline, CDR1 is LGHNA and CDR2 YSLEER. The CDR3 nucleotides read TGCGCCAGCAGTTTAACTGGGTCCAATGAGCAGTTCTTC. Its translation is CASSLTGSNEQFF.

In this sample, this clonotype turned up many times. The chain uses TRBV20-1 and TRBJ1-1; a weak D match, TRBD1 (6 bases). The V gene lost 5 bases and the J gene lost 6 bases, with 16 bases spanning the gap. Germline values: CDR1 DFQATT, CDR2 SNEGSKA (reference sequence). This CDR3 has 13 residues. The chain's CDR3 is CSAFPGRGAEAFF. The CDR3 coding sequence is TGCAGTGCTTTTCCAGGGAGGGGGGCTGAAGCTTTCTTT.

Sample share makes this clonotype medium-sized. The chain joins TRBV7-2 to TRBJ2-6; no clear D gene. This CDR3 is built from 14 residues. Per germline, CDR1 SGHTA and CDR2 FQGNSA. The ends were cut back, 5 bases at V and 4 bases at J, with 9 bases in the middle. In nucleotides, the CDR3 is TGTGCCAGCAGCCTTGCATGGGGGGCCAACGTCCTGACTTTC. It codes for CASSLAWGANVLTF.

This clonotype was counted ten times or more. The chain's CDR3 is CASSRTGAMKLFF. CDR3 DNA: TGTGCCAGCAGCCGGACTGGGGCCATGAAACTGTTTTTT. The rearrangement links TRBV6-2 or TRBV6-3 to TRBJ1-4; possible D gene TRBD1, 5 bases. V lost 6 bases and J 11 bases, leaving 16 bases between the germline ends. Germline CDR1 and CDR2: MNHEY and SVGEGT. CDR3 length equals 13 residues.

There are a few counts of this clonotype. This chain connects TRBV7-8 to TRBJ2-5, with 11 bases lining up with TRBD2. This CDR3 has 15 amino acids. V shed 5 bases and J 5 bases; nucleotides not matched to a gene: 7. Per the germline V gene, CDR1 is SGHVS and CDR2 is FQNEAQ. This chain's CDR3 is CASSPLAGETETQYF. CDR3 nucleotide sequence: TGTGCCAGCAGCCCACTAGCGGGGGAGACGGAGACCCAGTACTTC. Full variable domain (remainder filled in from reference TRBV7-8 and TRBJ2-5): GAGVSQSPRYKVAKRGQDVALRCDPISGHVSLFWYQQALGQGPEFLTYFQNEAQLDKSGLPSDRFFAERPEGSVSTLKIQRTQQEDSAVYLCASSPLAGETETQYFGPGTRLLVL.

This clonotype came up many times. In nucleotides, the CDR3 is TGTGCCAGCAGCTCCCTCCAAGAGACCCAGTACTTC. This sequence encodes CASSSLQETQYF. The J gene is TRBJ2-5, the V gene TRBV11-2; D call uncertain. The ends were cut back, 4 bases at V and 1 base at J, with 4 bases in the middle. CDR1 SGHAT and CDR2 FQNNGV come from the germline V gene. This CDR3 has 12 residues.